What follows are 27 T cell receptor beta chains derived from one specimen sequenced in a study of OX40 agonist ivuxolimab in advanced cancers. Receptor amplification or capture employed the immunoSEQ multiplex PCR assay. TCRdb re-hosts the immuneACCESS table, in-frame sequences only. Its copies lack some clones; in the studies checked, an unresolved V gene accounts for under half of them, and the cause for the rest is not known. Across this sample there are 60,000 to 90,000 clones, with more than 80% seen only once. The ten largest clones add up to 0.4% to 0.5% of the sample. Sequencing was performed on CD4+ or CD8+ T cells sorted from blood, taken in a trial of the OX40 agonist ivuxolimab. The receptors were gathered from an adult with an advanced solid tumor such as melanoma, head and neck, liver or kidney cancer.

This rearrangement joins TRBV4-2 to TRBJ1-3; D gene uncertain. V lost 1 base to trimming and J lost 3 bases, with 7 bases between them. The CDR3 runs 14 residues. Germline CDR1 and CDR2: LGHNA and YNFKEQ. DNA of the CDR3: TGTGCCAGCAGCCAAGCCGCCAGTGGAAACACCATATATTTT. Amino acids: CASSQAASGNTIYF.

The chain is built from TRBV28 and TRBJ1-3; 7 bases are shared with TRBD1. This CDR3 spans 13 amino acids. The V gene's germline CDR1 is MDHEN and CDR2 SYDVKM. V shed 5 bases and J 8 bases; nucleotides not matched to a gene: 6. DNA of the CDR3: TGTGCCAGCAGTGTACAGGGGAGATACACCATATATTTT. Amino acid sequence: CASSVQGRYTIYF.

The V call is TRBV27, the J call TRBJ2-1; D unclear. The CDR3 totals 14 residues. Between the trimmed V and J ends, which lost 5 bases and 9 bases, there was a span of 17 bases. Germline V CDR1 and CDR2: MNHEY, SMNVEV (reference sequence). CDR3 in amino acids: CASSPGPTRSEQFF. CDR3 nucleotides: TGTGCCAGCAGTCCCGGTCCGACCCGTAGTGAGCAGTTCTTC.

This clone was counted only a few times. The rearrangement joins TRBV27 to TRBJ2-5; tentative D call: TRBD1 (7 bases). The CDR3 consists of 14 residues. Germline V lookup: CDR1 MNHEY, CDR2 SMNVEV (reference sequence). V lost 5 bases to trimming and J lost 3 bases, with 13 bases between them. In DNA, the CDR3 is TGTGCCAGCAGTCCGCGGGACAGCAAAGAGACCCAGTACTTC. This gives the protein CASSPRDSKETQYF.

The V call is TRBV5-4, the J call TRBJ2-1, with 7 bases fitting TRBD2. Per the germline V gene, CDR1 is SGHNT and CDR2 is YYREEE (reference sequence). The junction had 13 bases not matched to a gene; V was cut back by 4 bases and J by 9 bases. The CDR3 runs to 15 residues. DNA for the CDR3: TGTGCCAGCAGCAGGGGAGGGCGGGAGACCGGTGAGCAGTTCTTC. Translating it yields CASSRGGRETGEQFF. Complete variable domain (other parts from reference TRBV5-4 and TRBJ2-1): ETGVTQSPTHLIKTRGQQVTLRCSSQSGHNTVSWYQQALGQGPQFIFQYYREEENGRGNFPPRFSGLQFPNYSSELNVNALELDDSALYLCASSRGGRETGEQFFGPGTRLTVL.

The table lists this clone with a count of one. The J gene is TRBJ1-4, the V gene TRBV10-3; TRBD1 is a possible D gene (5 bases). Germline V gives CDR1 ENHRY, CDR2 SYGVKD. The V end was cut by 5 bases, the J end by 4 bases, with 5 bases between. CDR3 size: 12 residues. The CDR3 loop is CAISQGNEKLFF. The CDR3 DNA is TGTGCCATCAGTCAGGGTAATGAAAAACTGTTTTTT.

The V call is TRBV5-1, the J call TRBJ1-4; D uncertain. CDR1 is SGHRS, CDR2 YFSETQ, per germline. The CDR3 extends over 14 amino acids. The germline V and J ends were trimmed by 0 bases and 0 bases, with 3 bases remaining between them. CDR3 coding DNA: TGCGCCAGCAGCTTGGACGCAACTAATGAAAAACTGTTTTTT. Its translation is CASSLDATNEKLFF.

This chain links TRBV28 with TRBJ1-1, with TRBD1 matching 8 bases. V lost 5 bases, J lost 6 bases, and 14 bases stayed unmatched. Germline V CDR1 and CDR2: MDHEN, SYDVKM. This CDR3 is built from 16 residues. The CDR3 spells CASSAAGTGFRAEAFF. The DNA of the CDR3 is TGTGCCAGCAGTGCGGCCGGGACAGGATTTAGAGCTGAAGCTTTCTTT.

V usage is TRBV5-8 and J usage is TRBJ1-1, with D hard to call. V lost 2 bases and J lost 8, with 13 bases in between. Per the germline V gene, CDR1 is SGHTS and CDR2 is YDEGEE. The CDR3 loop spans 13 amino acids. The CDR3 loop is CASSLLRHIEAFF. The CDR3 DNA reads TGTGCCAGCAGCTTACTTCGGCACATCGAAGCTTTCTTT.

The count of this clone is one. The V call is TRBV4-2, the J call TRBJ2-2; 9 bases agree with TRBD1. CDR3 length equals 15 residues. Germline CDR1 and CDR2: LGHNA and YNFKEQ. V shed 2 bases, J shed 5 bases, and the junction held 3 bases outside the gene matches. The CDR3: CASSQSTGGTGELFF. The CDR3 bases are TGTGCCAGCAGCCAATCGACAGGGGGGACCGGGGAGCTGTTTTTT.

The CDR3: CASSVGDRVIEKLFF. CDR3 bases: TGTGCCAGCAGCGTAGGGGACAGGGTGATTGAAAAACTGTTTTTT. This chain links TRBV9 with TRBJ1-4, with TRBD1 matching 9 bases. Germline V lookup: CDR1 SGDLS, CDR2 YYNGEE. This CDR3 has 15 amino acids. J was trimmed by 7 bases and V by 0 bases; bases with no gene match: 4.

This chain uses TRBV29-1 with TRBJ2-2; D could derive from TRBD1 or TRBD2 (5 bases each). The CDR3 consists of 13 residues. The V end was cut by 7 bases, the J end by 8 bases, with 17 bases between. CDR1 and CDR2 from the germline V gene are SQVTM and ANQGSEA. CDR3 residues: CSAVSGPGGELFF. The CDR3 DNA reads TGCAGCGCAGTTTCGGGGCCAGGTGGGGAGCTGTTTTTT.

In DNA, the CDR3 is TGTGCCAGTAGTGGGAGGAGAACAACGAACACCGGGGAGCTGTTTTTT. Protein: CASSGRRTTNTGELFF. The genes are TRBV19 and TRBJ2-2, with D tentatively TRBD2 (6 bases). Per the germline V gene, CDR1 is LNHDA and CDR2 is SQIVND (reference sequence). V dropped 5 bases and J dropped 0 bases, with 13 bases sitting between them. The CDR3 has 16 residues.

The chain uses TRBV29-1 and TRBJ1-4; D unresolved. The CDR3 totals 14 residues. The V gene lost 5 bases and the J gene lost 0 bases, with 10 bases spanning the gap. Germline values: CDR1 SQVTM, CDR2 ANQGSEA. The CDR3 DNA is TGCAGCGTTTCTGTTGTTGCAACTAATGAAAAACTGTTTTTT. Its translation is CSVSVVATNEKLFF. The whole variable domain, remainder taken from reference TRBV29-1 and TRBJ1-4, is SAVISQKPSRDICQRGTSLTIQCQVDSQVTMMFWYRQQPGQSLTLIATANQGSEATYESGFVIDKFPISRPNLTFSTLTVSNMSPEDSSIYLCSVSVVATNEKLFFGSGTQLSVL.

The CDR3 is CASSPLGQGGIYEQYF. In DNA form, the CDR3 reads TGTGCCAGCTCACCTCTGGGACAGGGGGGGATCTACGAGCAGTACTTC. The J gene is TRBJ2-7, the V gene TRBV18; the match to TRBD1 covers 11 bases. V shed 3 bases and J 3 bases; nucleotides not matched to a gene: 7. The CDR3 is 16 amino acids. Germline assignment: CDR1 KGHSH and CDR2 LQKENI.

The chain links TRBV5-8 to TRBJ1-5; D is perhaps TRBD1 (5 bases). Per the germline V gene, CDR1 is SGHTS and CDR2 is YDEGEE. Trimming took 6 bases from V and 6 from J, leaving 10 bases between them. The CDR3 has 12 residues. The CDR3 spells CASTWGSQPQHF. The CDR3 bases are TGTGCCAGCACCTGGGGGTCTCAGCCCCAGCATTTT.

The chain has TRBV7-9 and TRBJ1-3; D unresolved. The ends were cut back, 4 bases at V and 4 bases at J, with 11 bases in the middle. The CDR3 extends over 14 amino acids. Germline V CDR1 and CDR2: SEHNR, FQNEAQ (reference sequence). CDR3 residues: CASSSNTYGNTIYF. For the CDR3, the DNA is TGTGCCAGCAGCTCAAATACGTACGGAAACACCATATATTTT.

This chain links TRBV5-4 with TRBJ2-1, with D possibly being TRBD2 (5 bases). This CDR3 has 16 amino acids. V was trimmed by 0 bases and J by 7 bases, leaving 17 bases between them. Per the germline V gene, CDR1 is SGHNT and CDR2 is YYREEE (reference sequence). CDR3 region: CASSLARRPLWNEQFF. The CDR3 DNA sequence: TGTGCCAGCAGCTTGGCCCGGAGGCCCCTCTGGAATGAGCAGTTCTTC.

The chain links TRBV7-2 to TRBJ1-5, with a weak D call TRBD1 (6 bases). There are 15 residues in the CDR3. V lost 2 bases and J 1 base, leaving 9 bases between the germline ends. Looked up from germline, CDR1 is SGHTA and CDR2 is FQGNSA. CDR3 protein: CASSLQGLSNQPQHF. CDR3 DNA: TGTGCCAGCAGCTTACAGGGGTTGAGCAATCAGCCCCAGCATTTT.

V usage is TRBV5-5 and J usage is TRBJ2-1; 7 bases fit TRBD1. J gave up 2 bases and V 3 bases, and 20 bases lay outside the gene matches. Germline V gene lookup returns CDR1 SGHKS and CDR2 YYEKEE (reference sequence). This CDR3 spans 20 amino acids. Here the CDR3 reads CASSSQIRLTGKVPYNEQFF. The CDR3 DNA is TGTGCCAGCAGCTCCCAAATCCGCCTGACAGGGAAGGTTCCCTACAATGAGCAGTTCTTC.

The rearrangement links TRBV30 to TRBJ1-2; D is perhaps TRBD1 (6 bases). V was pared by 5 bases and J by 8 bases, with 15 bases between. CDR3 length equals 12 residues. Germline loops: CDR1 GTSNPN, CDR2 SVGIG (reference sequence). CDR3 sequence: CAWGRDIWGYTF. As DNA, the CDR3 is TGTGCCTGGGGTAGGGACATCTGGGGCTACACCTTC.

The chain uses TRBV6-4 and TRBJ2-5; D is possibly TRBD1 or TRBD2 (5 bases each). V was cut by 7 bases and J by 1 base, with 13 bases left in between. The germline gives CDR1 MRHNA, CDR2 SNTAGT. The CDR3 spans 14 residues. The CDR3 DNA is TGTGCCAGCACCCTACGTGGGGGCCAAGAGACCCAGTACTTC. It is translated as CASTLRGGQETQYF.

This chain uses TRBV18 with TRBJ1-1; 7 bases are shared with TRBD1. The CDR3 spans 14 residues. The germline gives CDR1 KGHSH, CDR2 LQKENI. V gave up 3 bases and J gave up 4 bases; unmatched junction bases: 5. This CDR3 reads CASSPGQFLTEAFF. DNA for the CDR3: TGTGCCAGCTCACCGGGACAGTTTCTCACTGAAGCTTTCTTT. Looking up the rest from reference TRBV18 and TRBJ1-1 gives the full variable domain: NAGVMQNPRHLVRRRGQEARLRCSPMKGHSHVYWYRQLPEEGLKFMVYLQKENIIDESGMPKERFSAEFPKEGPSILRIQQVVRGDSAAYFCASSPGQFLTEAFFGQGTRLTVV.

V is TRBV6-5 and J is TRBJ1-6, with D possibly being TRBD1 (5 bases). The CDR3 is 14 amino acids. V shed 11 bases and J shed 7 bases, with 18 bases lying between them. The V gene's germline CDR1 is MNHEY and CDR2 SVGAGI. The CDR3 protein is CACQLWEGNSPLHF. CDR3 coding DNA: TGTGCCTGCCAGCTTTGGGAGGGGAATTCACCCCTCCACTTT.

The rearrangement joins TRBV19 to TRBJ1-2; 8 positions match TRBD1. V lost 5 bases to trimming and J lost 0 bases; unmatched junction nucleotides: 2. Germline V gives CDR1 LNHDA, CDR2 SQIVND (reference sequence). This CDR3 has 14 residues. For the CDR3, the DNA is TGTGCCAGTAGTGTGACAGGGGCTAACTATGGCTACACCTTC. This sequence encodes CASSVTGANYGYTF.

The gene calls are TRBV18 and TRBJ1-1, with unresolved D. The CDR3 is 15 amino acids. Deletions cut 1 base from V and 6 bases from J, with 15 bases between. The V gene's germline CDR1 is KGHSH and CDR2 LQKENI. CDR3 sequence: CASSPRAQGWPEAFF. Written as DNA, the CDR3 is TGTGCCAGCTCACCACGGGCCCAAGGTTGGCCTGAAGCTTTCTTT.

CDR3 bases: TGTGCCAGCAGTCCCCGACAGGGGGCGAGCTATGGCTACACCTTC. It specifies CASSPRQGASYGYTF. This rearrangement joins TRBV27 to TRBJ1-2; the match to TRBD1 covers 10 bases. This CDR3 is built from 15 residues. Germline-derived CDR1 and CDR2 are MNHEY and SMNVEV (reference sequence). Losses at the gene ends were 5 bases for V and 4 bases for J; bases not matched to a gene: 7.